Listed here is a single TCR delta chain. Its antigen is as yet unknown. The template was reverse-transcribed extracted RNA. Pooled V-gene forward primers with one constant-region reverse primer generated the CDR3 amplicons by multiplex PCR. TCRdb re-called clones from the multiplex PCR reads via CATT. The sample has over 45,000 delta-chain clones, less than 15% seen once. The data stem from a study of Vδ1+ human thymocytes. With V trimmed by 2 bases and J by 0 bases, 12 bases remained unmatched. Germline V gene lookup returns CDR1 TSWWSYY and CDR2 QGS. This CDR3 region has 19 residues. Study-wide findings and caveats: Thymic TRG and TRD repertoires appeared highly polyclonal, with Gaussian CDR3 length distributions.

Sequencing was done on a sample of Vdelta1+ gamma-delta thymocytes from the thymus. Subset meaning: FACS-sorted CD3+ TCRalphabeta- TCRVdelta1+ TCRVdelta2- thymocytes. The gene calls are TRDV1 and TRDJ1; TRDD3 matches 10 bases. The clonotype comes from a girl in the first two years of life who had congenital heart surgery. The CDR3 nucleotides are TGTGCTCTTGGGGAAACTCCTACTGGGGGATGCCCGTACACCGATAAACTCATCTTT. Protein: CALGETPTGGCPYTDKLIF.